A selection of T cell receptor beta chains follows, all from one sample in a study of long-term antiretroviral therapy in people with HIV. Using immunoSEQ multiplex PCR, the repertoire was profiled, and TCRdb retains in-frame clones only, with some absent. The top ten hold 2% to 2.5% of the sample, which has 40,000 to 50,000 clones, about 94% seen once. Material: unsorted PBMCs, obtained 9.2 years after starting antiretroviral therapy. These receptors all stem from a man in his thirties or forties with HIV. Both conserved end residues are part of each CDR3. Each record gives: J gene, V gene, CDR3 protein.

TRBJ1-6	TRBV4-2	CASSQAEQGHSPLHF
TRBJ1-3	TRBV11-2	CASSYNDRNTIYF
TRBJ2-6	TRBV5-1	CASSPRGGPNSGANVLTF
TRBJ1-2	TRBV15	CATSRDLNPYGYTF
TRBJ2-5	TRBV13	CASSLRQGKETQYF
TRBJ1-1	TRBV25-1	CASSDVMSPEAFF
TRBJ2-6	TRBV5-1	CASSESLSGANVLTF
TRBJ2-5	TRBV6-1	CASSLTSGRETQYF
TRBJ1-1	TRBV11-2	CASSLVRGTEAFF
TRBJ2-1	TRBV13	CASSPGDRGLNEQFF
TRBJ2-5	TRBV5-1	CASSLGPLGEFGETQYF
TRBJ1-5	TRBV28	CASSREEARQPQHF
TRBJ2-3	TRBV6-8	CASSQPLAGITDTQYF
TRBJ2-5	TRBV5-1	CASSLWLSSQETQYF
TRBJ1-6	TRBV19	CASSLTGIRSYNSPLHF
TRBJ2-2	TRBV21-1	CASGIRDRGDRELFF
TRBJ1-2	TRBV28	CASSSGGSNYGYTF
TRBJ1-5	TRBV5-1	CASSLGGSSNQPQHF
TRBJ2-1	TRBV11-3	CASSLDGGGLYNEQFF
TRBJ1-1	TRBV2	CASRINRVGTFF
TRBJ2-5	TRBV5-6	CASSFRTGQHQETQYF
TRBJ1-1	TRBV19	CASSIVRNTEAFF
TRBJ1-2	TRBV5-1	CASSRGQLEEGYTF
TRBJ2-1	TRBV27	CASSFGDRLNNEQFF
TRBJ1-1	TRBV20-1	CSVWMNTEAFF
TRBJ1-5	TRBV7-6	CASSLGRNQPQHF
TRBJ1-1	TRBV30	CAWTLRDSLSTEAFF
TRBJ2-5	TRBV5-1	CASSLSQDQETQYF
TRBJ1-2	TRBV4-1	CASSQTQGAYGYTF
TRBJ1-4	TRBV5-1	CASSPPGGSATNEKLFF
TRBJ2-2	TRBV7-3	CASSLQGAGELFF
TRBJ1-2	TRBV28	CANRDYNYGYTF
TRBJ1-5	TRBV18	CASSGGGNQPQHF
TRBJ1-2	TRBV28	CASSRTGGNGYTF
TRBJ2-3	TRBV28	CASSGDSGTTDTQYF
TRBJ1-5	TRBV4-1	CASSQGPSPQPQHF
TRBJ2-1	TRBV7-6	CASSSSTASRITNNEQFF
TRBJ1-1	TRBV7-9	CASSLTPSGTEAFF
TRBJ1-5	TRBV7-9	CASSLDMGEGNQPQHF
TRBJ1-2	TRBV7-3	CASSQEVYGYTF
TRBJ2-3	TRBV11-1	CASSLEANTQYF
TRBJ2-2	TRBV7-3	CASRGGPGELFF
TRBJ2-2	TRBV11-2	CASSPRGQGLTGELFF